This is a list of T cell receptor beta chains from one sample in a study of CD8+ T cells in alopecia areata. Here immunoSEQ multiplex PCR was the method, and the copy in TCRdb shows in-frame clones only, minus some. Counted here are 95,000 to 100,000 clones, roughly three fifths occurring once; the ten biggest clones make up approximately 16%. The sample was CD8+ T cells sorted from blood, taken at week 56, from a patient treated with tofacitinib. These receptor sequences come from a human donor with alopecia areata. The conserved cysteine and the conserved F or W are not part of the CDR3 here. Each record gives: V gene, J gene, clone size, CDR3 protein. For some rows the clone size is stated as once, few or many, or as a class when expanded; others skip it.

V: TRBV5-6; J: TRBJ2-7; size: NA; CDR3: ASSLDRGMTYYEQY
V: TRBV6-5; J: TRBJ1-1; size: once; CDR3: ASSLNGVNTEAF
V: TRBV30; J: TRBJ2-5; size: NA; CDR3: ALGQLQETQY
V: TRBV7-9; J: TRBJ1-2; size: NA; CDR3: ASSSSYSTGEAGGYT
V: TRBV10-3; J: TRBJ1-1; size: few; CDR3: AISEPGQGNTEAF
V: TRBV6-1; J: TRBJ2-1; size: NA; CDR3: ASSATGYDEQF
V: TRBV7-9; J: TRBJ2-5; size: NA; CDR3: ASSKDRSETQY
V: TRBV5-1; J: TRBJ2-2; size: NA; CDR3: ASSSLTGPNTGELF
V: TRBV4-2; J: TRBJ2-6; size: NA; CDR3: ASSQVGFSGASGANVLT
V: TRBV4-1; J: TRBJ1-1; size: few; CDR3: ASSQEGGKWYTEAF
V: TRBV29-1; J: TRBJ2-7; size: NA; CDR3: SADTFLGGSYEQY
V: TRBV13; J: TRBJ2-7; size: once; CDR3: ASSFRDRFYEQY
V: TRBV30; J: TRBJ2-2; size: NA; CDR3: AQSDRNTGELF
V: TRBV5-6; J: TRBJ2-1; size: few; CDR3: ASSPPGRGLSEQF
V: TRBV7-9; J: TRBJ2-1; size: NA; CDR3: ASSLAQQTYNEQF
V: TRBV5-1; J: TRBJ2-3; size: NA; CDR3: ASNLNGIPDTQY
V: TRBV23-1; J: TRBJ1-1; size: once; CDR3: ASSQSQVTEAF
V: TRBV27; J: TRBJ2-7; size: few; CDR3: ASSYRGDEQY
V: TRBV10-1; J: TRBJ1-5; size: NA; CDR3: ASSDGNQPQH
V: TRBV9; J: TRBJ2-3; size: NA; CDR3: ASSVDFTDTQY
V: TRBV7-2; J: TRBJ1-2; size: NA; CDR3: ASSLGGSYGYT
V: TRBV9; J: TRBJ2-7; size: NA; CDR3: ASSGIPGLAGGPDEQY
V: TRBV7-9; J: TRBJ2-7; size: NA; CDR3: ASSFPEHGSSTYEQY
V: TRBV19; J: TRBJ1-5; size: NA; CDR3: ASKFQIQGAGGNQPQH
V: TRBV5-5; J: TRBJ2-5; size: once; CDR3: ASSFSGGEQETQY
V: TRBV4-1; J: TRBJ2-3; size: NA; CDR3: ASTPNRALHLVDTQY
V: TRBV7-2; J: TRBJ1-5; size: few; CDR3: ASSLAPGRGAVAAQH